The 4 T cell receptor beta chains given below trace back to one sample, sequenced in a study of CD8+CD57+ T cells in acquired aplastic anemia. Patients selected for sequencing had displayed CD8+CD57+ cell expansion by flow cytometry. Genomic DNA templated the TCR beta VDJ and CDR3 profiling. TCRdb fed the reads into MiXCR, producing one record per CDR3 protein. The profile shows approximately 190,000 distinct CDR3 sequences, approximately 48% of them singletons. Sequenced input: sorted CD4+, CD8+, or CD8+CD57+ T cells (not recorded which) from PBMCs. The receptors stem from a human donor with aplastic anemia.

This clonotype was counted at least ten times. V gene TRBV9 combines with J gene TRBJ2-1; possible D gene TRBD1, 6 bases. Germline V CDR1 and CDR2: SGDLS, YYNGEE. The CDR3 is 15 amino acids. V lost 4 bases, J lost 8 bases, and 19 bases lay in between. The DNA for the CDR3 is TGTGCCAGCAGCACAGGGAGCCAGGGGAGCGATGAGCAGTTCTTC. Translated: CASSTGSQGSDEQFF. The whole variable domain, remainder taken from reference TRBV9 and TRBJ2-1, is DSGVTQTPKHLITATGQRVTLRCSPRSGDLSVYWYQQSLDQGLQFLIQYYNGEERAKGNILERFSAQQFPDLHSELNLSSLELGDSALYFCASSTGSQGSDEQFFGPGTRLTVL.

This clonotype occurred many times. The rearrangement joins TRBV2 to TRBJ1-1; D uncertain. This CDR3 spans 14 amino acids. From germline, CDR1 is SNHLY and CDR2 FYNNEI. Trimming left V 4 bases short and J 4 bases short, with 13 bases between. Written as DNA, the CDR3 is TGTGCCAGCAGTGTCCACGGAGGGAGCACTGAAGCTTTCTTT. It is translated as CASSVHGGSTEAFF. Variable domain in full (rest from reference TRBV2 and TRBJ1-1): EPEVTQTPSHQVTQMGQEVILRCVPISNHLYFYWYRQILGQKVEFLVSFYNNEISEKSEIFDDQFSVERPDGSNFTLKIRSTKLEDSAMYFCASSVHGGSTEAFFGQGTRLTVV.

J is TRBJ2-3 and V is TRBV19; D uncertain. The V end lost 0 bases, the J end lost 6 bases, and 13 bases lay between the germline ends. This CDR3 contains 15 residues. CDR1 is LNHDA, CDR2 SQIVND, per germline (reference sequence). The DNA of the CDR3 is TGTGCCAGTAGTATAGAAGGAACGAAGGCTGATACGCAGTATTTT. It is translated as CASSIEGTKADTQYF.

This clonotype appeared a few times. This sequence joins TRBV24-1 and TRBJ2-1; 10 bases align to TRBD1. CDR3 size: 15 residues. V was clipped by 4 bases and J by 8 bases; unmatched bases: 7. Germline CDR1 reads KGHDR; CDR2 reads SFDVKD. CDR3: CATSENKDRGHEQFF. CDR3 in DNA: TGTGCCACCAGTGAAAACAAAGACAGGGGGCATGAGCAGTTCTTC.